This TCR beta chain comes out of a study of blood T cell repertoires in COVID-19. Study at large: The study drew acute and convalescent COVID-19 samples from the United States, Italy and Spain. T cells, B-cell-depleted T cells, or PBMCs supplied cDNA or gDNA.

Germline CDR1 and CDR2: SNHLY and FYNNEI. The ends lost 7 bases at V and 4 bases at J; junction bases unmatched: 9. CDR3 size: 15 residues. Ages ranged from about 18 to 89 years, with residence in about 24 US areas. This clone was observed a single time. Profiling relied on immunoSEQ multiplex PCR, and the TCRdb table lists in-frame clones only, not all of them. The data show some 270,000 clones, with more than 65% seen just once and about 3% held by the top ten. The sample taken for sequencing was PBMCs or T cells enriched from blood (not recorded which). V usage is TRBV2 and J usage is TRBJ2-2; 7 bases align to TRBD1. This receptor was taken from a man aged 50 to 59 who had recovered from COVID-19. CDR3 loop: CASTMTGIGTGELFF. The CDR3 nucleotides are TGTGCCAGCACCATGACAGGGATTGGCACCGGGGAGCTGTTTTTT.